A single sample gave rise to the 26 T cell receptor beta chains below, sequenced in a study of T cells after posttransplantation cyclophosphamide. Method: immunoSEQ multiplex PCR; TCRdb's copy keeps in-frame clones and lacks some. This repertoire shows approximately 32,000 clones, 80% to 90% found once; its top ten account for 14% to 15%. The material sequenced was PBMCs. These receptors all stem from a woman between 40 and 55 years old with a blood cancer, CMV-positive, and with a related stem cell donor.

The rearrangement joins TRBV7-6 to TRBJ2-2, with D possibly TRBD2 on 6 matching bases. Germline V gives CDR1 SGHVS, CDR2 FNYEAQ. CDR3 length equals 14 residues. Trimming stripped 6 bases from V and 5 bases from J, with 13 bases between. Here the CDR3 reads CASRRGGGTGELFF. The CDR3 region has the DNA TGTGCCAGCAGGAGGGGAGGTGGTACCGGGGAGCTGTTTTTT.

The chain employs TRBV6-4 and TRBJ1-5; D is ambiguous. Germline CDR1 MRHNA, CDR2 SNTAGT. V lost 3 bases and J 2 bases, leaving 8 bases between the germline ends. CDR3 length: 14 residues. The CDR3 bases are TGTGCCAGCAGTGAGGGCGTCGGCAATCAGCCCCAGCATTTT. It translates to CASSEGVGNQPQHF.

The rearrangement links TRBV15 to TRBJ2-6; tentatively, D is TRBD2 (6 bases). V lost 3 bases, J lost 0 bases, and 15 bases lay in between. The CDR3 has 18 residues. The germline V gene has CDR1 LNHNV and CDR2 YYDKDF (reference sequence). The CDR3 sequence is CATSRPTEGFSGANVLTF. Here the CDR3 DNA reads TGTGCCACCAGCAGGCCAACGGAGGGCTTCTCTGGGGCCAACGTCCTGACTTTC. The full variable domain, its missing parts supplied by reference TRBV15 and TRBJ2-6, is DAMVIQNPRYQVTQFGKPVTLSCSQTLNHNVMYWYQQKSSQAPKLLFHYYDKDFNNEADTPDNFQSRRPNTSFCFLDIRSPGLGDTAMYLCATSRPTEGFSGANVLTFGAGSRLTVL.

The CDR3 sequence: CASSPDTQGDEQYF. DNA of the CDR3: TGTGCCAGCAGCCCTGACACGCAAGGGGACGAGCAGTACTTC. V is TRBV25-1 and J is TRBJ2-7; a possible D gene is TRBD1 (5 bases). V was trimmed by 6 bases and J by 5 bases, leaving 17 bases between them. Germline CDR1 and CDR2: MGHDK and SYGVNS. The CDR3 sequence is 14 residues long.

This rearrangement joins TRBV19 to TRBJ1-2; 10 bases align to TRBD1. Germline V CDR1 and CDR2: LNHDA, SQIVND (reference sequence). This CDR3 region has 16 residues. Trimming removed 7 bases from V and 0 bases from J; junction bases left unmatched: 8. The CDR3 DNA follows: TGTGCCAGTATCGGGACAGGGGTCATATCTAACTATGGCTACACCTTC. The encoded protein is CASIGTGVISNYGYTF.

J is TRBJ1-5 and V is TRBV28, with D possibly being TRBD1 (6 bases). V lost 6 bases, J lost 2 bases, and 14 bases lay in between. CDR3 size: 15 residues. The germline V gene encodes CDR1 MDHEN and CDR2 SYDVKM. The DNA for the CDR3 is TGTGCCAGCAGGCCCACAGGGCAGGGCAATCAGCCCCAGCATTTT. The encoded protein is CASRPTGQGNQPQHF.

V is TRBV15 and J is TRBJ2-1, with 7 nucleotides matching TRBD2. The ends lost 1 base at V and 7 bases at J; junction bases unmatched: 1. The germline CDR1 and CDR2 sequences are LNHNV and YYDKDF (reference sequence). CDR3 length equals 13 residues. In nucleotides, the CDR3 is TGTGCCACCAGCAGAGGGGAGGGAAATGAGCAGTTCTTC. It is translated as CATSRGEGNEQFF.

This rearrangement joins TRBV29-1 to TRBJ2-7; maybe TRBD2 (5 bases). V was trimmed by 6 bases and J by 2 bases, leaving 14 bases between them. Germline V gene data show CDR1 as SQVTM and CDR2 as ANQGSEA. The CDR3 is made up of 13 amino acids. CDR3 loop: CSVAGLAAYEQYF. CDR3 DNA sequence: TGCAGCGTGGCTGGACTTGCGGCCTACGAGCAGTACTTC.

This clone came up once. The V gene is TRBV4-1, the J gene TRBJ1-5; D is perhaps TRBD1 (5 bases). The CDR3 is 15 amino acids. V dropped 0 bases and J dropped 6 bases, with 12 bases sitting between them. The V gene's germline CDR1 is MGHRA and CDR2 YSYEKL. For the CDR3, the DNA is TGCGCCAGCAGCCAAGATGCCAGGGTTGGTCAGCCCCAGCATTTT. This codes for CASSQDARVGQPQHF.

The chain recombines TRBV6-5 with TRBJ2-3, with 8 bases lining up with TRBD2. With 4 bases clipped from V and 4 bases from J, the junction kept 10 bases outside the gene matches. This CDR3 region has 16 residues. Germline CDR1 is MNHEY and CDR2 is SVGAGI. The CDR3 coding sequence is TGTGCCAGCAGTTCTAGAGGCGGGGGGTCCCCAGATACGCAGTATTTT. Protein sequence: CASSSRGGGSPDTQYF.

V gene TRBV28 combines with J gene TRBJ2-1; TRBD2 matches at 9 bases. V lost 2 bases and J lost 5; bases outside the gene matches: 4. This CDR3 contains 15 residues. Germline values: CDR1 MDHEN, CDR2 SYDVKM. The chain's CDR3 is CASSLAGGPHNEQFF. The CDR3 DNA follows: TGTGCCAGCAGTTTAGCGGGGGGGCCCCACAATGAGCAGTTCTTC.

This sequence joins TRBV7-9 and TRBJ1-6, with D uncertain. CDR1 is SEHNR, CDR2 FQNEAQ, per germline (reference sequence). The CDR3 runs to 17 residues. Trimming removed 1 base at V and 0 bases at J, with 10 bases between. Written as DNA, the CDR3 is TGTGCCAGCAGCTTAGAGGCGGTGAGCTCCTATAATTCACCCCTCCACTTT. Encoded protein: CASSLEAVSSYNSPLHF.

The V gene is TRBV4-3, the J gene TRBJ1-1, with 8 bases aligning to TRBD1. Per the germline V gene, CDR1 is LGHNA and CDR2 is YSLEER. The CDR3 is 16 amino acids. V shed 0 bases and J 7 bases; nucleotides not matched to a gene: 10. CDR3 sequence: CASSQDGDRRVGEAFF. CDR3 nucleotides: TGCGCCAGCAGCCAAGATGGGGACAGGAGGGTAGGTGAAGCTTTCTTT.

The rearrangement joins TRBV10-3 to TRBJ1-1; D is perhaps TRBD1 (6 bases). Germline V CDR1 and CDR2: ENHRY, SYGVKD. CDR3 length: 14 residues. The V gene lost 2 bases and the J gene lost 4 bases, with 11 bases spanning the gap. The CDR3 protein is CAISEDGGATEAFF. CDR3 nucleotides: TGTGCCATCAGTGAGGACGGGGGGGCCACTGAAGCTTTCTTT.

This chain links TRBV7-8 with TRBJ2-7; 9 positions agree with TRBD1. V lost 7 bases to trimming and J lost 5 bases; unmatched junction nucleotides: 9. CDR1 and CDR2 from the germline V gene are SGHVS and FQNEAQ. The CDR3 runs to 14 residues. CDR3 sequence reads: CASTLSTGGNEQYF. The CDR3 nucleotides read TGTGCCAGCACCCTATCTACAGGGGGCAACGAGCAGTACTTC.

This chain links TRBV5-5 with TRBJ1-3; D might be TRBD1 (5 bases). With 0 bases removed from V and 3 bases from J, the gap between germline ends came to 13 bases. The germline CDR1 and CDR2 sequences are SGHKS and YYEKEE (reference sequence). CDR3 length equals 16 residues. The CDR3 sequence: CASSLVPREVGNTIYF. The CDR3 DNA sequence: TGTGCCAGCAGCTTGGTCCCCAGGGAAGTTGGAAACACCATATATTTT.

This clone was recorded once. This chain uses TRBV19 with TRBJ1-1, with D unresolved. The CDR3 runs 14 residues. CDR1 and CDR2 from the germline V gene are LNHDA and SQIVND (reference sequence). V lost 7 bases, J lost 2 bases, and 14 bases lay in between. CDR3 DNA: TGTGCCAGTACCCCCTTGGGCTCCAACACTGAAGCTTTCTTT. This sequence encodes CASTPLGSNTEAFF. Variable domain in full (rest from reference TRBV19 and TRBJ1-1): DGGITQSPKYLFRKEGQNVTLSCEQNLNHDAMYWYRQDPGQGLRLIYYSQIVNDFQKGDIAEGYSVSREKKESFPLTVTSAQKNPTAFYLCASTPLGSNTEAFFGQGTRLTVV.

The chain uses TRBV5-6 and TRBJ2-5; the match to TRBD1 covers 10 bases. The CDR3 has 14 amino acids. Germline CDR1 reads SGHDT; CDR2 reads YYEEEE. J lost 6 bases, V lost 4 bases, and 6 bases had no gene match. The DNA of the CDR3 is TGTGCCAGCAGCATCATGACAGGGGGCCAGACCCAGTACTTC. Encoded protein: CASSIMTGGQTQYF.

A word on this clone: Its ends do not fully match the called genes, so a read error is possible. The J gene is TRBJ1-6, the V gene TRBV4-1, with D perhaps TRBD1 (5 bases). In germline, CDR1 is MGHRA, CDR2 YSYEKL. CDR3 length: 20 amino acids. The DNA for the CDR3 is TGCGCCAGCAGCCACGTCCGGGGGACGGACCACCCGGCGGATAATCCACCCCTCCACTTT. Protein sequence: CASSHVRGTDHPADNPPLHF.

The chain carries TRBV6-5 and TRBJ2-7; the D gene is possibly TRBD2 (6 bases). Per the germline V gene, CDR1 is MNHEY and CDR2 is SVGAGI. With 7 bases removed from V and 7 bases from J, the gap between germline ends came to 20 bases. The CDR3 runs to 14 residues. CDR3 coding DNA: TGTGCCAGCACCTACAGTGGAGGGCAGAGTGAGCAGTACTTC. Its protein product is CASTYSGGQSEQYF.

The chain is built from TRBV5-1 and TRBJ2-2; the match to TRBD1 covers 9 bases. V shed 0 bases, J shed 6 bases, and the junction held 6 bases outside the gene matches. Germline lookup yields CDR1 SGHRS and CDR2 YFSETQ. The CDR3 length is 16 residues. The DNA of the CDR3 is TGCGCCAGCAGCTTGGTCCCGGGACAGGGTTCCGGGGAGCTGTTTTTT. Amino acid sequence: CASSLVPGQGSGELFF.

The gene calls are TRBV5-1 and TRBJ2-5, with 9 bases lining up with TRBD2. The CDR3 length is 17 residues. The V segment lost 0 bases and the J segment 1 base; nucleotides outside the gene matches: 7. The germline V gene encodes CDR1 SGHRS and CDR2 YFSETQ. Here the CDR3 DNA reads TGCGCCAGCAGCTTGGCCATCGGTAGCGGGGGCCAAGAGACCCAGTACTTC. This gives the protein CASSLAIGSGGQETQYF.

Here the CDR3 DNA reads TGTGCCAGCAGCGCGCGACAGGTCTGGGGTACCGGGGAGCTGTTTTTT. Residues: CASSARQVWGTGELFF. The chain uses TRBV11-2 and TRBJ2-2, with TRBD1 as a possible D gene (6 bases). Per the germline V gene, CDR1 is SGHAT and CDR2 is FQNNGV. This CDR3 is 16 amino acids long. The V end lost 5 bases, the J end lost 5 bases, and 18 bases lay between the germline ends.

This clone has just one count. The chain has TRBV5-1 and TRBJ1-2; the match to TRBD1 covers 9 bases. The V segment lost 3 bases and the J segment 5 bases; nucleotides outside the gene matches: 17. Germline V gene sequence: CDR1 SGHRS, CDR2 YFSETQ. The CDR3 is 18 residues long. As DNA, the CDR3 is TGCGCCAGCAGCTCGGGGGACAGGGCTCCATCTCAACCTTATGGCTACACCTTC. This encodes CASSSGDRAPSQPYGYTF.

V gene TRBV7-9 combines with J gene TRBJ1-4; tentative D call: TRBD1 (6 bases). Germline assignment: CDR1 SEHNR and CDR2 FQNEAQ (reference sequence). The CDR3 loop spans 17 amino acids. With 4 bases removed from V and 3 bases from J, the gap between germline ends came to 18 bases. The CDR3 region has the DNA TGTGCCAGCAGCTCCTTGACCGGGGGGCGAGCTAATGAAAAACTGTTTTTT. This translates into CASSSLTGGRANEKLFF.

On this clone: Other DNA sequences in this specimen translate into the identical CDR3. The chain is built from TRBV4-1 and TRBJ1-6; 7 bases line up with TRBD1. The CDR3 covers 15 residues. CDR1 is MGHRA, CDR2 YSYEKL, per germline. V trimming: 4 bases; J trimming: 4 bases; junction bases outside the gene matches: 4. Here the CDR3 DNA reads TGCGCCAGCAGCCTCGGGACAGCGTATAATTCACCCCTCCACTTT. Translated: CASSLGTAYNSPLHF.